Each of the 27 T cell receptor beta chains below was sequenced from the same sample in a study of T cell responses to AZD1222 COVID-19 vaccine. Method: immunoSEQ multiplex PCR; TCRdb's copy keeps in-frame clones and lacks some. The sample records 65,000 to 90,000 clones, approximately 88% being singletons. The sequenced sample was peripheral blood, obtained on day 0 of AZD1222 vaccination. These receptors all come from an adult in good health.

The CDR3 spells CAIRTVAYEQYF. CDR3 DNA: TGTGCCATCAGGACAGTAGCCTACGAGCAGTACTTC. V and J are TRBV10-3 and TRBJ2-7; possible D gene TRBD1, 5 bases. CDR1 ENHRY and CDR2 SYGVKD come from the germline V gene. CDR3 length: 12 amino acids. Trimming removed 6 bases at V and 2 bases at J, with 8 bases between.

This chain joins TRBV7-2 and TRBJ1-2; D possibly corresponds to TRBD1 (6 bases). This CDR3 region has 15 residues. V lost 5 bases, J lost 5 bases, and 18 bases lay in between. Germline V gene sequence: CDR1 SGHTA, CDR2 FQGNSA. The CDR3 reads CASSENQGFRYGYTF. The CDR3 nucleotides are TGTGCCAGCAGCGAAAATCAGGGGTTTAGGTATGGCTACACCTTC.

The chain combines TRBV9 with TRBJ2-2; tentatively, D is TRBD1 or TRBD2 (5 bases each). Trimming stripped 8 bases from V and 2 bases from J, with 13 bases between. Germline V lookup: CDR1 SGDLS, CDR2 YYNGEE. This CDR3 is 14 amino acids long. CDR3 nucleotides: TGTGCCAGTACGGGACGGACAAACACCGGGGAGCTGTTTTTT. Translated, it gives CASTGRTNTGELFF.

The gene calls are TRBV3-1 (or the pseudogene TRBV3-2) and TRBJ1-1; TRBD1 agrees at 9 bases. From germline, CDR1 is LGHDT and CDR2 YNNKEL (reference sequence). The V segment lost 1 base and the J segment 4 bases; nucleotides outside the gene matches: 1. The length of the CDR3 is 14 residues. The CDR3 DNA reads TGTGCCAGCAGCCAAGCGGGACAGGGCACTGAAGCTTTCTTT. Amino acid sequence: CASSQAGQGTEAFF.

The J gene is TRBJ1-3, the V gene TRBV30, with D unclear. The length of the CDR3 is 13 residues. In germline, CDR1 is GTSNPN, CDR2 SVGIG (reference sequence). The CDR3 loop is CALGRSSGNTIYF. DNA for the CDR3: TGTGCTTTAGGACGGAGCTCTGGAAACACCATATATTTT.

The chain is built from TRBV15 and TRBJ1-6; D ambiguous. Trimming shortened V by 0 bases and J by 7 bases, and 7 bases separated the two germline ends. This CDR3 is 14 amino acids long. The V gene's germline CDR1 is LNHNV and CDR2 YYDKDF (reference sequence). The CDR3 DNA follows: TGTGCCACCAGCAGAGATAGGCTGAATTCACCCCTCCACTTT. Protein: CATSRDRLNSPLHF.

The CDR3 DNA is TGCGCCAGCAGCATGGAAGACAGTTACTACGAGCAGTACTTC. Its protein is CASSMEDSYYEQYF. The chain combines TRBV5-1 with TRBJ2-7, with a possible D match to TRBD1 (5 bases). The germline V gene has CDR1 SGHRS and CDR2 YFSETQ. Trimming took off 4 bases at V and 3 bases at J, with 14 bases between the two ends. This CDR3 has 14 amino acids.

The CDR3 nucleotides read TGTGCCACCAGCAGAAAACCGGGACAGGGCCTGTACAATGAGCAGTTCTTC. It encodes CATSRKPGQGLYNEQFF. The chain couples TRBV15 to TRBJ2-1, with 9 bases lining up with TRBD1. CDR3 length equals 17 residues. J lost 4 bases, V lost 2 bases, and 9 bases had no gene match. The germline gives CDR1 LNHNV, CDR2 YYDKDF (reference sequence).

This chain joins TRBV28 and TRBJ1-5; TRBD1 aligns across 7 bases. Looked up from germline, CDR1 is MDHEN and CDR2 is SYDVKM. The J segment lost 0 bases and the V segment lost 11 bases, leaving 7 bases of the junction unmatched. There are 14 residues in the CDR3. The CDR3 spells CASGQTLSNQPQHF. DNA of the CDR3: TGTGCCTCGGGACAGACTCTTAGCAATCAGCCCCAGCATTTT.

V gene TRBV2 combines with J gene TRBJ1-6, with unresolved D. The CDR3 contains 13 residues. The germline V gene encodes CDR1 SNHLY and CDR2 FYNNEI. V dropped 5 bases and J dropped 6 bases, with 8 bases sitting between them. The DNA of the CDR3 is TGTGCCAGCAGTAGCCTCTTTAATTCACCCCTCCACTTT. Translation gives CASSSLFNSPLHF. The whole variable domain, remainder taken from reference TRBV2 and TRBJ1-6, is EPEVTQTPSHQVTQMGQEVILRCVPISNHLYFYWYRQILGQKVEFLVSFYNNEISEKSEIFDDQFSVERPDGSNFTLKIRSTKLEDSAMYFCASSSLFNSPLHFGNGTRLTVT.

This clone has a handful of counts. This chain links TRBV4-3 with TRBJ2-3, with TRBD2 matching 12 bases. J was trimmed by 4 bases and V by 0 bases; bases with no gene match: 2. Germline V gene data show CDR1 as LGHNA and CDR2 as YSLEER. The CDR3 length is 16 residues. For the CDR3, the DNA is TGCGCCAGCAGCCAAGATCTAGCGGGGGGGCCAGATACGCAGTATTTT. Translated, it gives CASSQDLAGGPDTQYF.

The chain uses TRBV2 and TRBJ2-2, with 10 positions matching TRBD2. This CDR3 has 16 amino acids. The germline gives CDR1 SNHLY, CDR2 FYNNEI. With 7 bases clipped from V and 5 bases from J, the junction kept 10 bases outside the gene matches. CDR3 amino acids: CASTSSGGLTTGELFF. The CDR3 DNA reads TGTGCCAGCACATCTAGCGGGGGTTTAACAACCGGGGAGCTGTTTTTT. Complete variable domain (other parts from reference TRBV2 and TRBJ2-2): EPEVTQTPSHQVTQMGQEVILRCVPISNHLYFYWYRQILGQKVEFLVSFYNNEISEKSEIFDDQFSVERPDGSNFTLKIRSTKLEDSAMYFCASTSSGGLTTGELFFGEGSRLTVL.

This clone came up a few times. This chain links TRBV5-5 with TRBJ2-1; D is perhaps TRBD2 (5 bases). V lost 0 bases, J lost 5 bases, and 15 bases lay in between. This CDR3 contains 16 residues. Germline CDR1 and CDR2: SGHKS and YYEKEE (reference sequence). CDR3 residues: CASSLGGSGWDNEQFF. In DNA form, the CDR3 reads TGTGCCAGCAGCTTGGGAGGGTCAGGTTGGGACAATGAGCAGTTCTTC.

The chain links TRBV7-2 to TRBJ2-3; possible D gene TRBD2, 5 bases. CDR3 size: 15 residues. The V gene's germline CDR1 is SGHTA and CDR2 FQGNSA. V dropped 5 bases and J dropped 1 base, with 13 bases sitting between them. The CDR3 sequence is CASSPGNRGTDTQYF. The CDR3 DNA reads as TGTGCCAGCAGCCCGGGAAACCGGGGCACAGATACGCAGTATTTT.

The chain joins TRBV7-6 to TRBJ2-1, with 7 bases lining up with TRBD2. Germline V gene data show CDR1 as SGHVS and CDR2 as FNYEAQ. The CDR3 has 16 amino acids. With 5 bases clipped from V and 5 bases from J, the junction kept 12 bases outside the gene matches. The CDR3 nucleotides read TGTGCCAGCAGCCAAGGTTTGGGGACTAATCACAATGAGCAGTTCTTC. Translating it yields CASSQGLGTNHNEQFF. The whole variable domain, filled in from reference TRBV7-6 and TRBJ2-1, reads GAGVSQSPRYKVTKRGQDVALRCDPISGHVSLYWYRQALGQGPEFLTYFNYEAQQDKSGLPNDRFSAERPEGSISTLTIQRTEQRDSAMYRCASSQGLGTNHNEQFFGPGTRLTVL.

V and J are TRBV27 and TRBJ2-7; D may be TRBD1 (5 bases). V lost 5 bases and J lost 0, with 11 bases in between. Looked up from germline, CDR1 is MNHEY and CDR2 is SMNVEV (reference sequence). The CDR3 has 14 residues. CDR3 DNA: TGTGCCAGCAGTCTCCAGGGATTCTCCTACGAGCAGTACTTC. Its protein is CASSLQGFSYEQYF.

V gene TRBV28 combines with J gene TRBJ1-2; 7 nucleotides align to TRBD1. V lost 6 bases to trimming and J lost 8 bases; unmatched junction nucleotides: 6. This CDR3 region has 12 residues. CDR1 MDHEN and CDR2 SYDVKM come from the germline V gene. DNA for the CDR3: TGTGCCAGCAGCCAAGGACAGGTGGGCTACACCTTC. It translates to CASSQGQVGYTF.

The rearrangement joins TRBV2 to TRBJ1-5; 11 nucleotides agree with TRBD1. V gave up 7 bases and J gave up 5 bases; unmatched junction bases: 4. Germline V gives CDR1 SNHLY, CDR2 FYNNEI. This CDR3 comprises 14 residues. DNA for the CDR3: TGTGCCAGCACCCCGGGACAGGGGGATCAGCCCCAGCATTTT. As protein: CASTPGQGDQPQHF.

This clone was counted a single time. J is TRBJ1-6 and V is TRBV10-3, with D tentatively TRBD1 (5 bases). Deletions cut 10 bases from V and 0 bases from J, with 13 bases between. This CDR3 is 15 amino acids long. Germline CDR1 is ENHRY and CDR2 is SYGVKD. For the CDR3, the DNA is TGTGCCACGGGGCCAGACAGCTCCTATAATTCACCCCTCCACTTT. Translated, it gives CATGPDSSYNSPLHF.

This chain uses TRBV7-9 with TRBJ2-5; 10 bases fit TRBD2. The CDR3 is 15 amino acids. V shed 5 bases and J 11 bases; nucleotides not matched to a gene: 14. Germline V lookup: CDR1 SEHNR, CDR2 FQNEAQ (reference sequence). The CDR3 spells CASSPIGLAEWKQYF. DNA of the CDR3: TGTGCCAGCAGCCCGATTGGACTAGCGGAGTGGAAACAGTACTTC.

The rearrangement joins TRBV19 to TRBJ1-5; 7 bases agree with TRBD1. Germline CDR1 reads LNHDA; CDR2 reads SQIVND (reference sequence). V lost 6 bases, J lost 6 bases, and 8 bases stayed unmatched. This CDR3 is built from 14 residues. The CDR3 nucleotides are TGTGCCAGTAGCGTCAGGGGGTGGGGTCAGCCCCAGCATTTT. Its protein is CASSVRGWGQPQHF.

The chain links TRBV19 to TRBJ1-2, with 7 bases fitting TRBD1. There are 17 residues in the CDR3. V lost 7 bases to trimming and J lost 1 base; unmatched junction nucleotides: 15. Germline V CDR1 and CDR2: LNHDA, SQIVND (reference sequence). The CDR3 spells CASIKTGTAIGNYGYTF. For the CDR3, the DNA is TGTGCCAGTATCAAAACCGGGACAGCGATTGGTAACTATGGCTACACCTTC.

The count of this clone is one. This sequence joins TRBV3-1 (or the pseudogene TRBV3-2) and TRBJ2-3; 7 bases align to TRBD1. CDR1 is LGHDT, CDR2 YNNKEL, per germline (reference sequence). V shed 5 bases and J 0 bases; nucleotides not matched to a gene: 11. The CDR3 extends over 17 amino acids. DNA of the CDR3: TGTGCCAGCAGCTCCCGGACAGGACCTTCTAGCACAGATACGCAGTATTTT. It yields the protein CASSSRTGPSSTDTQYF.

The rearrangement uses TRBV10-2 and TRBJ2-1; 9 positions agree with TRBD2. Germline V gives CDR1 WSHSY, CDR2 SAAADI. J was trimmed by 6 bases and V by 4 bases; bases with no gene match: 10. This CDR3 is 16 amino acids long. The CDR3 spells CASSGEPGLAGNEQFF. The CDR3 DNA follows: TGCGCCAGCAGTGGGGAGCCGGGACTAGCTGGCAATGAGCAGTTCTTC.

The chain employs TRBV12-1 and TRBJ1-1; the table's D call of TRBD1 was not tested on the DNA. TRBV12-1 is classified as a pseudogene. The CDR3 contains 15 residues. CDR3 sequence reads: CASSFGDRGADEAFF. CDR3 in DNA: TGTGCCAGCAGCTTTGGGGACAGGGGGGCGGATGAAGCTTTCTTT.

This chain joins TRBV3-1 (or the pseudogene TRBV3-2) and TRBJ2-1; 10 bases map to TRBD1. The J segment lost 4 bases and the V segment lost 5 bases, leaving 2 bases of the junction unmatched. This CDR3 comprises 14 residues. The V gene's germline CDR1 is LGHDT and CDR2 YNNKEL (reference sequence). CDR3 region: CASSGQGGYNEQFF. CDR3 coding DNA: TGTGCCAGCAGCGGACAGGGGGGTTACAATGAGCAGTTCTTC.

The V gene is TRBV27, the J gene TRBJ1-3; D gene uncertain. The V gene's germline CDR1 is MNHEY and CDR2 SMNVEV (reference sequence). CDR3 length: 13 residues. Trimming removed 8 bases at V and 4 bases at J, with 12 bases between. The CDR3 is CASRGATGNTIYF. The CDR3 coding sequence is TGTGCCAGCCGGGGAGCTACGGGAAACACCATATATTTT.